The 27 T cell receptor beta chains below all came from one sample that was sequenced in a study of shared clonotypes between healthy human individuals (dated by TCRdb to between 2020 and 2021). Library construction relied on the immunoSEQ multiplex PCR assay. Entries here come from immuneACCESS through TCRdb and include only in-frame sequences with V and J called. Some clones fail to appear in such tables; in the studies checked, an unresolved V gene covers under half of the shortfall, and the cause of the remainder is unknown. This sample gives about 1 million clones in total; about 74% of them show up just once. Clones ranked in the top ten supply about 1.5% of the sample. The sample consisted of memory CD4+ T cells sorted from blood. The cell subset or site label here, explained by the study, means: CD45RA-negative fraction. The receptor source for this set is a man in his late teens or twenties in good health.

CDR3 protein: CASSEDLASGDTQYF. In DNA, the CDR3 is TGTGCCAGCAGTGAAGATTTGGCTAGCGGCGATACGCAGTATTTT. This rearrangement joins TRBV6-1 to TRBJ2-3; 7 nucleotides align to TRBD2. The trim removed 1 base at V and 6 bases at J, leaving 7 bases unmatched. The CDR3 covers 15 residues. Germline V gene data show CDR1 as MNHNS and CDR2 as SASEGT.

The rearrangement links TRBV5-1 to TRBJ1-1; a weak D match, TRBD1 (6 bases). Trimming cost V 5 bases and J 4 bases, with 15 bases left between them. This CDR3 has 14 residues. Germline CDR1 SGHRS, CDR2 YFSETQ. CDR3 nucleotides: TGCGCCAGCAGTTATCAGGGGAGTGGCACTGAAGCTTTCTTT. Encoded protein: CASSYQGSGTEAFF.

This sequence joins TRBV19 and TRBJ2-5; tentatively, D is TRBD1 or TRBD2 (5 bases each). Germline CDR1 LNHDA, CDR2 SQIVND (reference sequence). V was cut by 4 bases and J by 7 bases, with 22 bases left in between. The CDR3 has 16 residues. This CDR3 is CASSNPGTEVTGTQYF. In DNA, the CDR3 is TGTGCCAGTAGTAACCCTGGGACGGAGGTTACCGGGACCCAGTACTTC. Full variable domain (rest looked up from reference TRBV19 and TRBJ2-5): DGGITQSPKYLFRKEGQNVTLSCEQNLNHDAMYWYRQDPGQGLRLIYYSQIVNDFQKGDIAEGYSVSREKKESFPLTVTSAQKNPTAFYLCASSNPGTEVTGTQYFGPGTRLLVL.

CDR3 nucleotide sequence: TGTGCCAGCAGCTTAGCGCTTGGGGTCTACGAGCAGTACTTC. Amino acid sequence: CASSLALGVYEQYF. The V gene is TRBV7-2, the J gene TRBJ2-7; D not resolved. The CDR3 totals 14 residues. The V end lost 0 bases, the J end lost 3 bases, and 9 bases lay between the germline ends. The germline gives CDR1 SGHTA, CDR2 FQGNSA. Supplemented by reference TRBV7-2 and TRBJ2-7, the full variable domain reads GAGVSQSPSNKVTEKGKDVELRCDPISGHTALYWYRQSLGQGLEFLIYFQGNSAPDKSGLPSDRFSAERTGGSVSTLTIQRTQQEDSAVYLCASSLALGVYEQYFGPGTRLTVT.

V and J are TRBV6-1 and TRBJ2-2; D is unresolved. Trimming pared 1 base from V and 1 base from J, leaving 7 bases between. From germline, CDR1 is MNHNS and CDR2 SASEGT. This CDR3 is 15 amino acids long. CDR3 sequence: CASSEGTKNTGELFF. DNA of the CDR3: TGTGCCAGCAGTGAAGGTACCAAGAACACCGGGGAGCTGTTTTTT.

This clone showed up just a few times. The CDR3 DNA reads as TGTGCCATCACGGCTGGCGGGATAACGCAGTATTTT. The encoded protein is CAITAGGITQYF. The chain has TRBV10-3 and TRBJ2-3; maybe TRBD2 (6 bases). Trimming removed 7 bases at V and 9 bases at J, with 14 bases between. CDR1 is ENHRY and CDR2 is SYGVKD in the germline V gene. This CDR3 contains 12 residues.

The V and J genes are TRBV5-4 and TRBJ1-4; D remains unclear. From germline, CDR1 is SGHNT and CDR2 YYREEE (reference sequence). Trimming pared 3 bases from V and 3 bases from J, leaving 12 bases between. This CDR3 region has 15 residues. The CDR3 coding sequence is TGTGCCAGCAGCTCGGGAGGGAAGGCTAATGAAAAACTGTTTTTT. Protein sequence: CASSSGGKANEKLFF. Drawing the rest from reference TRBV5-4 and TRBJ1-4, the complete variable domain is ETGVTQSPTHLIKTRGQQVTLRCSSQSGHNTVSWYQQALGQGPQFIFQYYREEENGRGNFPPRFSGLQFPNYSSELNVNALELDDSALYLCASSSGGKANEKLFFGSGTQLSVL.

The V call is TRBV18, the J call TRBJ1-3, with unresolved D. Trimming stripped 4 bases from V and 2 bases from J, with 12 bases between. The CDR3 sequence is 15 residues long. CDR1 is KGHSH and CDR2 is LQKENI in the germline V gene. This chain's CDR3 is CASSQSPGPGNTIYF. As DNA, the CDR3 is TGTGCCAGCTCACAAAGCCCGGGCCCTGGAAACACCATATATTTT.

The V and J genes are TRBV5-1 and TRBJ1-6; D might be TRBD1 (5 bases). The germline gives CDR1 SGHRS, CDR2 YFSETQ. The CDR3 spans 15 residues. The germline V and J ends were trimmed by 3 bases and 1 base, with 8 bases remaining between them. The CDR3 is CASSWEGSYNSPLHF. The CDR3 bases are TGCGCCAGCAGCTGGGAGGGGTCCTATAATTCACCCCTCCACTTT.

The chain combines TRBV7-8 with TRBJ2-7; tentative D call: TRBD1 (5 bases). Per germline, CDR1 SGHVS and CDR2 FQNEAQ. This CDR3 comprises 22 residues. V lost 5 bases and J 0 bases, leaving 35 bases between the germline ends. The CDR3 nucleotides read TGTGCCAGCAGCCAAGAGAGCCGCGACTTGGGGCTAGACCACTCGAGCTCCTACGAGCAGTACTTC. Protein sequence: CASSQESRDLGLDHSSSYEQYF.

A note on this clone: The same CDR3 can be traced to other DNA sequences in this sample. The V call is TRBV7-6, the J call TRBJ2-5; 12 bases are shared with TRBD2. The CDR3 length is 14 residues. Trimming at V came to 6 bases and at J to 4 bases, leaving 3 bases not matched to a gene. Germline V gene data show CDR1 as SGHVS and CDR2 as FNYEAQ. The chain's CDR3 is CASSLAGGPETQYF. CDR3 nucleotides: TGTGCCAGCAGTCTAGCGGGGGGGCCAGAGACCCAGTACTTC.

As to this clone: At the DNA level, this CDR3 is encoded by other sequences in the same sample as well. The chain links TRBV6-1 to TRBJ1-5; D unclear. The CDR3 is 14 amino acids. Germline lookup yields CDR1 MNHNS and CDR2 SASEGT. The V and J ends lost 2 bases and 7 bases respectively, with 12 bases between them. DNA for the CDR3: TGTGCCAGCAGTGAAATGGGGATAGGGCAGCCCCAGCATTTT. It translates to CASSEMGIGQPQHF.

This chain connects TRBV7-2 to TRBJ2-7; TRBD1 or TRBD2 may be the D gene (5 bases each). Trimming removed 1 base at V and 3 bases at J, with 16 bases between. The CDR3 totals 16 residues. Germline V gene lookup returns CDR1 SGHTA and CDR2 FQGNSA. CDR3 loop: CASSLGGTAGRYEQYF. The CDR3 DNA is TGTGCCAGCAGCTTAGGTGGGACGGCAGGCCGCTACGAGCAGTACTTC.

The rearrangement joins TRBV5-1 to TRBJ2-2, with D maybe TRBD1 (6 bases). The CDR3 is 16 amino acids. Trimming stripped 0 bases from V and 0 bases from J, with 9 bases between. Germline V lookup: CDR1 SGHRS, CDR2 YFSETQ. The CDR3 nucleotides read TGCGCCAGCAGCTTGGAAACAGGGACGAACACCGGGGAGCTGTTTTTT. Translating gives CASSLETGTNTGELFF.

This clone appeared a few times. This specimen includes other DNA sequences encoding the same CDR3. This sequence joins TRBV2 and TRBJ1-1; D ambiguous. In germline, CDR1 is SNHLY, CDR2 FYNNEI. The CDR3 extends over 14 amino acids. V lost 4 bases and J 1 base, leaving 10 bases between the germline ends. The CDR3 region has the DNA TGTGCCAGCAGTGTCAAGGGTGCGAACACTGAAGCTTTCTTT. Amino acid sequence: CASSVKGANTEAFF.

This chain connects TRBV18 to TRBJ1-2; TRBD1 is a possible D gene (5 bases). The V end was cut by 3 bases, the J end by 6 bases, with 11 bases between. The CDR3 extends over 13 amino acids. Germline V gene data show CDR1 as KGHSH and CDR2 as LQKENI. In DNA, the CDR3 is TGTGCCAGCTCACCGGGACGGAGGGATGGCTACACCTTC. Translation gives CASSPGRRDGYTF.

This clone was seen at least ten times. The chain has TRBV5-1 and TRBJ1-1; D is possibly TRBD1 (5 bases). CDR1 is SGHRS and CDR2 is YFSETQ in the germline V gene. V was trimmed by 4 bases and J by 5 bases, leaving 15 bases between them. The CDR3 is made up of 14 amino acids. CDR3 DNA: TGCGCCAGCAGCGCAGCACGCAGGGCTACTGAAGCTTTCTTT. Amino acid sequence: CASSAARRATEAFF.

Only a few counts were recorded for this clone. The chain carries TRBV5-4 and TRBJ2-2; D is perhaps TRBD2 (5 bases). Trimming stripped 4 bases from V and 6 bases from J, with 13 bases between. Germline CDR1 SGHNT, CDR2 YYREEE (reference sequence). The CDR3 spans 14 residues. The CDR3 nucleotides read TGTGCCAGCAGCCGGATGGCGGACTCCGGGGAGCTGTTTTTT. Protein product: CASSRMADSGELFF.

The CDR3, as DNA: TGTGCCAGCAGCTCCTCTCAAACAGGGGGCTACCCCTACGAGCAGTACTTC. Its translation is CASSSSQTGGYPYEQYF. The chain has TRBV7-2 and TRBJ2-7; 9 positions match TRBD1. This CDR3 is 17 amino acids long. Unmatched junction bases numbered 12, after V lost 4 bases and J lost 2 bases. The germline CDR1 and CDR2 sequences are SGHTA and FQGNSA.

V usage is TRBV5-1 and J usage is TRBJ1-2; possible D gene TRBD1, 5 bases. Germline assignment: CDR1 SGHRS and CDR2 YFSETQ. The V end lost 3 bases, the J end lost 2 bases, and 8 bases lay between the germline ends. This CDR3 has 13 amino acids. The CDR3 sequence is CASSSGENYGYTF. In DNA form, the CDR3 reads TGCGCCAGCAGCTCGGGGGAGAACTATGGCTACACCTTC.

This clone was recorded only once. This chain joins TRBV5-1 and TRBJ2-1; TRBD1 matches 10 bases. This CDR3 has 16 residues. Trimming took 4 bases from V and 8 from J; bases not matched to a gene: 12. Germline V gene lookup returns CDR1 SGHRS and CDR2 YFSETQ. For the CDR3, the DNA is TGCGCCAGCAGCCTGGGGGACGGGACAGGGGTCGATGAGCAGTTCTTC. Protein sequence: CASSLGDGTGVDEQFF.

The chain combines TRBV5-6 with TRBJ1-2; a weak D match, TRBD1 (5 bases). The CDR3 loop spans 15 amino acids. Trimming took off 6 bases at V and 8 bases at J, with 23 bases between the two ends. The germline CDR1 and CDR2 sequences are SGHDT and YYEEEE. The CDR3 here is CASNIGDRPSQGYTF. The CDR3 DNA reads as TGTGCCAGCAATATTGGCGACAGACCATCGCAGGGCTACACCTTC.

This clone appeared a few times. The chain carries TRBV30 and TRBJ1-2; the match to TRBD1 covers 10 bases. The CDR3 runs 14 residues. V shed 5 bases and J 8 bases; nucleotides not matched to a gene: 11. Looked up from germline, CDR1 is GTSNPN and CDR2 is SVGIG (reference sequence). DNA for the CDR3: TGTGCCTGGTCTTTGACAGGGGGCTGGCGAGGCTACACCTTC. Encoded protein: CAWSLTGGWRGYTF.

The chain links TRBV5-1 to TRBJ1-3; D is perhaps TRBD1 (5 bases). Germline V gene lookup returns CDR1 SGHRS and CDR2 YFSETQ. Trimming removed 7 bases at V and 0 bases at J, with 11 bases between. The CDR3 extends over 14 amino acids. The CDR3 is CASADGGSGNTIYF. DNA of the CDR3: TGCGCCAGCGCGGACGGGGGCTCTGGAAACACCATATATTTT.

The chain is built from TRBV5-4 and TRBJ1-1; D unclear. Per the germline V gene, CDR1 is SGHNT and CDR2 is YYREEE (reference sequence). CDR3 length: 15 amino acids. Deletions cut 0 bases from V and 4 bases from J, with 13 bases between. The CDR3 loop is CASSLAGVWGTEAFF. CDR3 nucleotide sequence: TGTGCCAGCAGCTTGGCCGGGGTGTGGGGCACTGAAGCTTTCTTT.

The CDR3 protein is CASSPPVAGYEQYF. The CDR3 DNA sequence: TGTGCCAGCTCACCACCGGTGGCAGGGTACGAGCAGTACTTC. This chain links TRBV18 with TRBJ2-7, with D possibly matching TRBD1 (5 bases). V lost 0 bases to trimming and J lost 4 bases, with 10 bases between them. The CDR3 spans 14 residues. Germline lookup yields CDR1 KGHSH and CDR2 LQKENI.

In its sample, this clone was seen once. The chain is built from TRBV27 and TRBJ1-5; tentative D call: TRBD1 (6 bases). Deletions cut 3 bases from V and 6 bases from J, with 15 bases between. This CDR3 comprises 15 residues. Looked up from germline, CDR1 is MNHEY and CDR2 is SMNVEV (reference sequence). The CDR3 DNA sequence: TGTGCCAGCAGTTTTGCCGGGGGCTTAGGTCAGCCCCAGCATTTT. Its translation is CASSFAGGLGQPQHF.